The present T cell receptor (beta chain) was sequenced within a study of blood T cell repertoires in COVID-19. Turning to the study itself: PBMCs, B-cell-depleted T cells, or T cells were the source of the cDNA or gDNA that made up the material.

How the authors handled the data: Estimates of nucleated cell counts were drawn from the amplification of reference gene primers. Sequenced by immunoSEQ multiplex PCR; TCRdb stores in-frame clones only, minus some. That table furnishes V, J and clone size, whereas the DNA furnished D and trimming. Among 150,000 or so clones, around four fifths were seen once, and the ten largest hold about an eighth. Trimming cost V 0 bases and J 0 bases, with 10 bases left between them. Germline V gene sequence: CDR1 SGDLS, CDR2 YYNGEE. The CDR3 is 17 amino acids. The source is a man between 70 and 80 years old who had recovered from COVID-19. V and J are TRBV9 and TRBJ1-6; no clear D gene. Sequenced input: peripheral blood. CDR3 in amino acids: CASSVEPHSSYNSPLHF. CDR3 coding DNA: TGTGCCAGCAGCGTAGAGCCCCACAGCTCCTATAATTCACCCCTCCACTTT.